The next 17 T cell receptor beta chains were all read from a single sample in a study of regulatory T cells in long-lasting Graves disease. Specified time point: newly diagnosed GD, antithyroid drugs for less than 3 months. Scientists built the TCR library using RNA that was extracted from PBMCs. Construction of TCR beta libraries relied on iRepertoire HTBI primers and on Arm-PCR targeting CDR3 regions. MiXCR, run by TCRdb on the multiplex PCR reads, gives a single entry per CDR3 protein. The table includes 450,000 to 500,000 distinct CDR3 sequences, roughly 15% detected once. These data also formed part of another study, on T cells in Graves' hyperthyroidism and ophthalmopathy.

The specimen comprised peripheral blood mononuclear cells (PBMCs), sampled at new diagnosis, from a patient treated with antithyroid drugs. These receptors were collected from a man aged 40-49 years with Graves disease.

This clonotype has at least ten counts. V is TRBV28 and J is TRBJ2-5, with D perhaps TRBD1 (6 bases). Trimming shortened V by 5 bases and J by 2 bases, and 12 bases separated the two germline ends. The CDR3 has 14 amino acids. CDR1 is MDHEN and CDR2 is SYDVKM in the germline V gene. CDR3 DNA: TGTGCCAGCAGTCCACAGGGAGTTCAAGAGACCCAGTACTTC. It codes for CASSPQGVQETQYF.

The V call is TRBV11-3, the J call TRBJ2-1, with TRBD2 matching 7 bases. V was clipped by 5 bases and J by 4 bases; unmatched bases: 8. CDR1 is SGHNT and CDR2 is YENEEA in the germline V gene. The CDR3 runs 15 residues. The CDR3 reads CASSLRDYPYNEQFF. The DNA of the CDR3 is TGTGCCAGCAGCCTCCGGGACTACCCTTACAATGAGCAGTTCTTC.

This clonotype showed up many times. V is TRBV24-1 and J is TRBJ2-3; D is undetermined. CDR3 size: 11 residues. The V end was cut by 5 bases, the J end by 5 bases, with 4 bases between. CDR1 and CDR2 from the germline V gene are KGHDR and SFDVKD. CDR3 sequence reads: CATSVKDTQYF. The CDR3 nucleotides are TGTGCCACCAGTGTTAAAGATACGCAGTATTTT.

There are many counts of this clonotype. V gene TRBV12-3 or TRBV12-4 combines with J gene TRBJ1-2, with D uncertain. There are 13 residues in the CDR3. V lost 3 bases to trimming and J lost 4 bases, with 9 bases between them. The CDR3 reads CASSLRPFYGYTF. Here the CDR3 DNA reads TGTGCCAGCAGTTTGCGTCCTTTCTATGGCTACACCTTC.

Ten or more counts support this clonotype. J is TRBJ2-1 and V is TRBV20-1, with TRBD2 as a possible D gene (5 bases). V gave up 6 bases and J gave up 0 bases, with 12 bases separating them. CDR3 size: 14 residues. Germline V gene lookup returns CDR1 DFQATT and CDR2 SNEGSKA (reference sequence). The CDR3 DNA follows: TGCAGTGCACCGAGCGGCAGCTCCTACAATGAGCAGTTCTTC. Amino acid sequence: CSAPSGSSYNEQFF.

This clonotype has only a few counts. The chain carries TRBV6-5 and TRBJ1-5, with TRBD1 as a possible D gene (5 bases). Germline V gene lookup returns CDR1 MNHEY and CDR2 SVGAGI. V was trimmed by 4 bases and J by 5 bases, leaving 9 bases between them. This CDR3 contains 13 residues. In DNA form, the CDR3 reads TGTGCCAGCAGTTCGGGGCGATATCAGCCCCAGCATTTT. Encoded protein: CASSSGRYQPQHF.

This clonotype was recorded a few times. The J gene is TRBJ2-3, the V gene TRBV6-1, with 15 bases aligning to TRBD2. The V gene's germline CDR1 is MNHNS and CDR2 SASEGT. After removal of 6 bases from V and 2 bases from J, the junction contained 9 bases not matched to a gene. This CDR3 has 18 amino acids. CDR3 nucleotides: TGTGCCAGCAGCCGGACTAGCGGGAGGGCAATAGACACAGATACGCAGTATTTT. This codes for CASSRTSGRAIDTDTQYF.

This clonotype was counted many times. V and J are TRBV12-3 or TRBV12-4 and TRBJ2-2, with TRBD1 identical over 7 bases. The CDR3 has 15 residues. With 5 bases clipped from V and 2 bases from J, the junction kept 5 bases outside the gene matches. CDR3 in DNA: TGTGCCAGCAGTCGAGACAGGGCCAACACCGGGGAGCTGTTTTTT. Translation: CASSRDRANTGELFF.

This clonotype has a count of ten or more. The CDR3 DNA reads as TGTGCCTCGGAGAAGGGGGTAGCGGGGTCTGCGGCCTACAATGAGCAGTTCTTC. Translation gives CASEKGVAGSAAYNEQFF. The chain recombines TRBV24-1 with TRBJ2-1, with TRBD2 matching 8 bases. The junction had 20 bases not matched to a gene; V was cut back by 12 bases and J by 2 bases. The CDR3 runs 18 residues. CDR1 and CDR2 from the germline V gene are KGHDR and SFDVKD.

The table lists this clonotype with many counts. The chain links TRBV11-2 to TRBJ2-5; perhaps D is TRBD1 or TRBD2 (5 bases each). The CDR3 runs 18 residues. The ends were cut back, 3 bases at V and 0 bases at J, with 20 bases in the middle. The germline gives CDR1 SGHAT, CDR2 FQNNGV. The CDR3 sequence is CASSFSLSGRSYQETQYF. Written as DNA, the CDR3 is TGTGCCAGCAGCTTCAGTTTGTCGGGACGATCGTACCAAGAGACCCAGTACTTC.

This clonotype was recorded a few times. The V call is TRBV20-1, the J call TRBJ2-3; 13 bases map to TRBD2. Losses at the gene ends were 3 bases for V and 4 bases for J; bases not matched to a gene: 4. This CDR3 has 15 residues. Germline values: CDR1 DFQATT, CDR2 SNEGSKA (reference sequence). Written as DNA, the CDR3 is TGCAGTGCTAGTGGACTAGCGGGAGAACCAGATACGCAGTATTTT. Translation: CSASGLAGEPDTQYF.

This clonotype appeared many times. The chain employs TRBV5-1 and TRBJ2-7; TRBD1 matches at 8 bases. Per germline, CDR1 SGHRS and CDR2 YFSETQ. The CDR3 runs 15 residues. V lost 0 bases to trimming and J lost 4 bases; unmatched junction nucleotides: 6. CDR3: CASSLAQGAYYEQYF. CDR3 DNA: TGCGCCAGCAGCTTGGCCCAGGGGGCCTATTACGAGCAGTACTTC.

This sequence joins TRBV12-3 or TRBV12-4 and TRBJ1-3; 9 bases fit TRBD1. J lost 0 bases, V lost 5 bases, and 2 bases had no gene match. This CDR3 spans 15 amino acids. The CDR3 bases are TGTGCCAGCAGTGACAGGGGGGGCTCTGGAAACACCATATATTTT. Translation: CASSDRGGSGNTIYF.

This clonotype was observed at least ten times. The rearrangement joins TRBV11-2 to TRBJ2-1, with D perhaps TRBD1 or TRBD2 (6 bases each). The CDR3 loop spans 14 amino acids. V was cut by 4 bases and J by 7 bases, with 14 bases left in between. Germline assignment: CDR1 SGHAT and CDR2 FQNNGV. CDR3 in amino acids: CASSSVGGGNEQFF. Here the CDR3 DNA reads TGTGCCAGCAGCTCCGTCGGAGGGGGGAATGAGCAGTTCTTC.

This clonotype was counted between two and nine times. V gene TRBV30 combines with J gene TRBJ2-1; no definite D call. CDR1 GTSNPN and CDR2 SVGIG come from the germline V gene (reference sequence). This CDR3 has 14 residues. V lost 1 base and J lost 5, with 12 bases in between. CDR3 sequence reads: CAWSGTSVDNEQFF. DNA for the CDR3: TGTGCCTGGAGTGGAACCTCGGTCGACAATGAGCAGTTCTTC.

This clonotype was counted ten times or more. The chain employs TRBV6-5 and TRBJ2-7; D unresolved. Trimming removed 2 bases from V and 3 bases from J, with 11 bases in between. CDR3 length: 14 amino acids. CDR1 MNHEY and CDR2 SVGAGI come from the germline V gene. The CDR3 DNA reads TGTGCCAGCAGTTACCTGGGTAGAAACTACGAGCAGTACTTC. It specifies CASSYLGRNYEQYF.

The CDR3: CSARDLRVGEQYF. The CDR3 DNA reads TGCAGTGCTAGAGATTTGCGGGTTGGCGAGCAGTACTTC. This chain uses TRBV20-1 with TRBJ2-7, with a possible D match to TRBD2 (5 bases). Trimming stripped 0 bases from V and 6 bases from J, with 12 bases between. The CDR3 spans 13 residues. Looked up from germline, CDR1 is DFQATT and CDR2 is SNEGSKA (reference sequence).